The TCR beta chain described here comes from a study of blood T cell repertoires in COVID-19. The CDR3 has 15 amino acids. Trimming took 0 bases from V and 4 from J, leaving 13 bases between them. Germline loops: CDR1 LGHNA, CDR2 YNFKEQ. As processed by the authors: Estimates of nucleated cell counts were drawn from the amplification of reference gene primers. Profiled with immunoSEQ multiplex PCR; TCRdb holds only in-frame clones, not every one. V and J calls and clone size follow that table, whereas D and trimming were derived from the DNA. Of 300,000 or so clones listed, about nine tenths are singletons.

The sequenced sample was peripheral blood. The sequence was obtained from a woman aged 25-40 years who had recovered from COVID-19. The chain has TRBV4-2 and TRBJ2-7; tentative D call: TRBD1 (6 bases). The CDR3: CASSQDHTGRYEQYF. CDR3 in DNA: TGTGCCAGCAGCCAAGACCACACAGGGCGGTACGAGCAGTACTTC.